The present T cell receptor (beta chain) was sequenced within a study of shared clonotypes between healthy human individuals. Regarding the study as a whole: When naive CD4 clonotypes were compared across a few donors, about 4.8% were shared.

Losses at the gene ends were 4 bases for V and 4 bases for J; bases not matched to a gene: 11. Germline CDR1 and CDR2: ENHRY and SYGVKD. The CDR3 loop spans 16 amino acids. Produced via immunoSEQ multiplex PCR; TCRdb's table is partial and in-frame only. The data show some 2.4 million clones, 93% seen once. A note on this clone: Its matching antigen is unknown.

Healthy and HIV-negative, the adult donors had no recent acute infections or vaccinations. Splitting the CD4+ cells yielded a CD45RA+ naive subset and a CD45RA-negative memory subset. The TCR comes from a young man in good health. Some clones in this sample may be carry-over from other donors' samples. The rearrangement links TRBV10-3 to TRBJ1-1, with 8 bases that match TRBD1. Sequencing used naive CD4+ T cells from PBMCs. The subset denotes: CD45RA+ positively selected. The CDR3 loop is CAISGNQGAIATEAFF. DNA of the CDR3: TGTGCCATCAGTGGGAACCAGGGGGCTATAGCCACTGAAGCTTTCTTT.